These 29 T cell receptor beta chains share one sample of origin, sequenced in a study of Ad26.COV2.S vaccination and SARS-CoV-2 variants. Sequencing used immunoSEQ multiplex PCR; TCRdb keeps in-frame clones, though not all of them. Altogether about 350,000 clones are present, 70% to 90% being singletons, with the ten largest covering about 10%. Regarding treatment: around 19 received Ad26.COV2.S at low or high dose, single or two shots; about 5 received placebo; per-sample allocation not given. Day 63 after the first vaccine or placebo injection was the time point for sampling. Sequencing was performed on peripheral blood, taken in a trial of Ad26.COV2.S vaccine versus placebo. The receptors originated from a person between 18 and 59 years old who received the Ad26.COV2.S COVID-19 vaccine or a placebo.

V gene TRBV27 combines with J gene TRBJ1-1, with TRBD1 as a possible D gene (5 bases). This CDR3 region has 14 residues. Germline values: CDR1 MNHEY, CDR2 SMNVEV (reference sequence). V lost 3 bases and J lost 5, with 13 bases in between. CDR3: CASSFYGGVTEAFF. Here the CDR3 DNA reads TGTGCCAGCAGTTTCTATGGGGGGGTAACTGAAGCTTTCTTT.

This chain uses TRBV30 with TRBJ2-1; no reliable D call. The CDR3 runs 10 residues. With 0 bases removed from V and 9 bases from J, the gap between germline ends came to 3 bases. Germline V gene lookup returns CDR1 GTSNPN and CDR2 SVGIG (reference sequence). The CDR3 DNA reads TGTGCCTGGAGTGTAGGTGAGCAGTTCTTC. Translated: CAWSVGEQFF.

The chain couples TRBV28 to TRBJ2-5, with D perhaps TRBD1 (6 bases). Trimming stripped 4 bases from V and 2 bases from J, with 14 bases between. The CDR3 length is 15 residues. CDR1 and CDR2 (germline): MDHEN, SYDVKM. The CDR3 spells CASSSRGGSQETQYF. Written as DNA, the CDR3 is TGTGCCAGCAGTTCCCGAGGGGGATCGCAAGAGACCCAGTACTTC.

V and J are TRBV25-1 and TRBJ1-6; D uncertain. Germline V CDR1 and CDR2: MGHDK, SYGVNS. V lost 3 bases, J lost 8 bases, and 11 bases lay in between. This CDR3 comprises 14 residues. Here the CDR3 DNA reads TGTGCCAGCAGTGACGGGCCAAAATATTCACCCCTCCACTTT. Translating gives CASSDGPKYSPLHF.

This clone was observed a single time. This rearrangement joins TRBV19 to TRBJ2-1, with D possibly being TRBD1 (6 bases). Germline CDR1 reads LNHDA; CDR2 reads SQIVND (reference sequence). The V gene lost 4 bases and the J gene lost 8 bases, with 15 bases spanning the gap. The CDR3 runs 14 residues. The CDR3 sequence: CASSTRDKSHEQFF. As DNA, the CDR3 is TGTGCCAGTAGTACCCGGGACAAGAGCCATGAGCAGTTCTTC.

The V gene is TRBV28, the J gene TRBJ1-5; 9 bases fit TRBD1. The junction had 7 bases not matched to a gene; V was cut back by 6 bases and J by 4 bases. The CDR3 totals 15 residues. The V gene's germline CDR1 is MDHEN and CDR2 SYDVKM. The chain's CDR3 is CASRTGGEPNQPQHF. The CDR3 DNA follows: TGTGCCAGCAGGACAGGGGGAGAGCCTAATCAGCCCCAGCATTTT.

This chain connects TRBV27 to TRBJ1-1; D ambiguous. The germline V gene has CDR1 MNHEY and CDR2 SMNVEV (reference sequence). Trimming removed 6 bases at V and 0 bases at J, with 11 bases between. The CDR3 has 14 residues. CDR3 protein: CASSSAWVNTEAFF. In nucleotides, the CDR3 is TGTGCCAGCAGCTCCGCTTGGGTGAACACTGAAGCTTTCTTT.

This chain links TRBV20-1 with TRBJ2-7; a weak D match, TRBD2 (5 bases). Trimming removed 3 bases from V and 4 bases from J, with 7 bases in between. The germline CDR1 and CDR2 sequences are DFQATT and SNEGSKA (reference sequence). The CDR3 spans 11 residues. This CDR3 is CSASGKYEQYF. CDR3 nucleotide sequence: TGCAGTGCTAGCGGGAAATACGAGCAGTACTTC.

A single count supports this clone. The gene calls are TRBV6-1 and TRBJ2-2; 7 nucleotides match TRBD1. The CDR3 consists of 15 residues. V was pared by 3 bases and J by 6 bases, with 7 bases of the junction left unmatched. In germline, CDR1 is MNHNS, CDR2 SASEGT. CDR3 DNA sequence: TGTGCCAGCAGTGAGGCAGGGGGTATAGCCGGGGAGCTGTTTTTT. Translation gives CASSEAGGIAGELFF.

V usage is TRBV20-1 and J usage is TRBJ1-3; no definite D call. V gave up 3 bases and J gave up 0 bases, with 9 bases separating them. The CDR3 extends over 14 amino acids. Germline values: CDR1 DFQATT, CDR2 SNEGSKA (reference sequence). The CDR3 protein is CSASPASSGNTIYF. In DNA, the CDR3 is TGCAGTGCTAGTCCCGCCAGCTCTGGAAACACCATATATTTT.

The table lists this clone with a count of one. This chain joins TRBV2 and TRBJ2-2, with 7 bases aligning to TRBD2. Germline lookup yields CDR1 SNHLY and CDR2 FYNNEI. This CDR3 is 14 amino acids long. The V gene end was trimmed by 6 bases and the J gene end by 8 bases; junction bases not matched to a gene: 9. The CDR3 region has the DNA TGTGCCAGCAGGCCCCCACTAGCGACGGGGGAGCTGTTTTTT. It specifies CASRPPLATGELFF.

The chain joins TRBV19 to TRBJ2-3, with unresolved D. V lost 4 bases, J lost 3 bases, and 8 bases lay in between. This CDR3 region has 13 residues. Germline V gene data show CDR1 as LNHDA and CDR2 as SQIVND (reference sequence). CDR3 sequence (DNA): TGTGCCAGTAGTAAAGGCCGGACAGATACGCAGTATTTT. This encodes CASSKGRTDTQYF.

Only one count was recorded for this clone. The genes are TRBV9 and TRBJ2-1, with TRBD2 matching over 13 bases. Germline CDR1 is SGDLS and CDR2 is YYNGEE. The CDR3 runs to 15 residues. J was trimmed by 12 bases and V by 3 bases; bases with no gene match: 9. CDR3 in amino acids: CASSAPGTSGNVQFF. CDR3 sequence (DNA): TGTGCCAGCAGCGCCCCCGGGACTAGCGGGAACGTGCAGTTCTTC.

The gene calls are TRBV21-1 and TRBJ1-5; the table assigns TRBD1, which was not confirmed against the DNA. TRBV21-1 is assigned pseudogene status. The CDR3 totals 15 residues. CDR3 amino acids: CASSKAGSGCQPQHF. In DNA, the CDR3 is TGTGCCAGCAGCAAAGCCGGTTCAGGTTGTCAGCCCCAGCATTTT.

The chain recombines TRBV13 with TRBJ1-1, with 8 nucleotides matching TRBD1. Trimming took 5 bases from V and 0 from J; bases not matched to a gene: 8. This CDR3 spans 16 amino acids. Germline-derived CDR1 and CDR2 are PRHDT and FYEKMQ (reference sequence). The CDR3 region has the DNA TGTGCCAGCAGCAACAAGGGACAGGACATGAACACTGAAGCTTTCTTT. It specifies CASSNKGQDMNTEAFF.

The chain couples TRBV18 to TRBJ2-1, with 13 bases lining up with TRBD2. V lost 8 bases and J lost 7; bases outside the gene matches: 17. CDR3 length equals 18 residues. The germline V gene has CDR1 KGHSH and CDR2 LQKENI. CDR3 in amino acids: CASLRTIGLAGARNEQFF. The CDR3 DNA is TGTGCCAGCCTCAGGACCATTGGACTAGCGGGAGCCAGGAATGAGCAGTTCTTC.

This chain links TRBV29-1 with TRBJ1-1, with a tentative D call TRBD1 (5 bases). Trimming took off 6 bases at V and 3 bases at J, with 11 bases between the two ends. Germline loops: CDR1 SQVTM, CDR2 ANQGSEA. This CDR3 contains 12 residues. The CDR3 nucleotides read TGCAGCGTCGTGAGGGGATACACTGAAGCTTTCTTT. This sequence encodes CSVVRGYTEAFF.

This clone was picked up one time. DNA of the CDR3: TGTGCCAGCAGCTTAGCGGGGGCCTACGAGCAGTACTTC. Amino acid sequence: CASSLAGAYEQYF. The chain has TRBV7-2 and TRBJ2-7; D may match TRBD1 or TRBD2 (5 bases each). The length of the CDR3 is 13 residues. V lost 0 bases and J 2 bases, leaving 5 bases between the germline ends. The germline CDR1 and CDR2 sequences are SGHTA and FQGNSA.

The J gene is TRBJ2-7, the V gene TRBV7-8, with D perhaps matching TRBD2 (7 bases). CDR3 length equals 12 residues. Trimming shortened V by 5 bases and J by 5 bases, and 10 bases separated the two germline ends. Germline CDR1 SGHVS, CDR2 FQNEAQ. The CDR3 sequence: CASSRGAHEQYF. The CDR3 DNA reads TGTGCCAGCAGCCGGGGGGCCCACGAGCAGTACTTC.

V usage is TRBV14 and J usage is TRBJ2-4; possibly TRBD2 for D (5 bases). This CDR3 region has 15 residues. Germline CDR1 SGHDN, CDR2 FVKESK. Trimming removed 1 base from V and 9 bases from J, with 16 bases in between. The DNA of the CDR3 is TGTGCCAGCAGCCAAGGTCTAGCCCGGGGTAGCATTCAGTACTTC. Translated, it gives CASSQGLARGSIQYF.

The chain is built from TRBV10-3 and TRBJ2-5; tentatively, D is TRBD2 (6 bases). Germline V gene sequence: CDR1 ENHRY, CDR2 SYGVKD. The CDR3 consists of 12 residues. V was shortened by 8 bases and J by 2 bases, with 9 bases between the two germline ends. CDR3 amino acids: CAIGGNQETQYF. The CDR3 DNA follows: TGTGCCATCGGAGGGAATCAAGAGACCCAGTACTTC.

This clone showed up just once. The J gene is TRBJ2-1, the V gene TRBV28, with D maybe TRBD2 (6 bases). Germline loops: CDR1 MDHEN, CDR2 SYDVKM. V lost 3 bases and J 3 bases, leaving 15 bases between the germline ends. The CDR3 has 16 amino acids. The CDR3 nucleotides read TGTGCCAGCAGTTTTCGTGGGGGGAGTCTCTACAATGAGCAGTTCTTC. This codes for CASSFRGGSLYNEQFF. Drawing the rest from reference TRBV28 and TRBJ2-1, the complete variable domain is DVKVTQSSRYLVKRTGEKVFLECVQDMDHENMFWYRQDPGLGLRLIYFSYDVKMKEKGDIPEGYSVSREKKERFSLILESASTNQTSMYLCASSFRGGSLYNEQFFGPGTRLTVL.

The rearrangement joins TRBV30 to TRBJ1-1; 8 nucleotides agree with TRBD1. The germline V gene encodes CDR1 GTSNPN and CDR2 SVGIG (reference sequence). There are 12 residues in the CDR3. The J segment lost 6 bases and the V segment lost 8 bases, leaving 8 bases of the junction unmatched. The CDR3: CAGSDRGAEAFF. The CDR3 DNA follows: TGTGCCGGGTCTGACAGGGGCGCTGAAGCTTTCTTT.

The CDR3 spells CASSLASPGAYEQYF. As DNA, the CDR3 is TGTGCCAGCAGCTTAGCATCCCCGGGGGCCTACGAGCAGTACTTC. This chain uses TRBV7-2 with TRBJ2-7; maybe TRBD2 (6 bases). Trimming shortened V by 0 bases and J by 2 bases, and 11 bases separated the two germline ends. The CDR3 extends over 15 amino acids. Germline V gene sequence: CDR1 SGHTA, CDR2 FQGNSA.

This chain connects TRBV12-2 to TRBJ1-1. TRBV12-2 is deemed a pseudogene. CDR3 length: 17 residues. As DNA, the CDR3 is TGTGCAAGTCGCTCCATCATTCTAGGGGCCGGAGGTGGTGAAGCTTTCTTT. It translates to CASRSIILGAGGGEAFF.

The chain combines TRBV28 with TRBJ1-2; D unresolved. Looked up from germline, CDR1 is MDHEN and CDR2 is SYDVKM. CDR3 length: 14 amino acids. V lost 7 bases to trimming and J lost 0 bases, with 12 bases between them. The CDR3 DNA reads as TGTGCCAGCACCCTGGACGGAGCTAACTATGGCTACACCTTC. Translating it yields CASTLDGANYGYTF.

The chain joins TRBV5-6 to TRBJ2-1; possibly TRBD1 for D (6 bases). The V gene's germline CDR1 is SGHDT and CDR2 YYEEEE. There are 14 residues in the CDR3. Trimming took off 0 bases at V and 8 bases at J, with 12 bases between the two ends. CDR3 in DNA: TGTGCCAGCAGCTTGGCCCCAGGGGTGGATGAGCAGTTCTTC. Protein: CASSLAPGVDEQFF.

The chain employs TRBV28 and TRBJ2-7; TRBD1 aligns across 7 bases. Germline CDR1 and CDR2: MDHEN and SYDVKM. The CDR3 covers 17 residues. V lost 4 bases to trimming and J lost 2 bases; unmatched junction nucleotides: 14. CDR3 amino acids: CASSSGQVTGPPYEQYF. The CDR3 DNA is TGTGCCAGCAGTTCAGGGCAAGTGACAGGGCCGCCCTACGAGCAGTACTTC.

V and J are TRBV28 and TRBJ1-1; unclear D gene. V dropped 2 bases and J dropped 6 bases, with 10 bases sitting between them. The CDR3 has 13 residues. The germline V gene encodes CDR1 MDHEN and CDR2 SYDVKM. CDR3 bases: TGTGCCAGCAGTTTACCTAGCCCCCCTGAAGCTTTCTTT. Translating gives CASSLPSPPEAFF. The complete variable domain, with remaining parts taken from reference TRBV28 and TRBJ1-1, reads DVKVTQSSRYLVKRTGEKVFLECVQDMDHENMFWYRQDPGLGLRLIYFSYDVKMKEKGDIPEGYSVSREKKERFSLILESASTNQTSMYLCASSLPSPPEAFFGQGTRLTVV.